This T cell receptor (beta chain) was recovered during a study of control samples from healthy donors and cancer patients. This clone has just a few counts. V dropped 4 bases and J dropped 6; count of bases not matched to a gene: 3. The CDR3 runs 12 residues. The germline V gene has CDR1 SGHVS and CDR2 FQNEAQ. Some clones are missing from TCRdb's copy, which holds only in-frame ones; the method was immunoSEQ multiplex PCR. The table records 60,000 to 70,000 clones, 84% of them present only once. Material for sequencing was PBMCs. This chain joins TRBV7-8 and TRBJ2-7; TRBD1 matches at 7 bases. The source is a woman aged 45-65 years with lung cancer. CDR3 coding DNA: TGTGCCAGCAGCTATTCAGGGGGCGAGCAGTACTTC. As protein: CASSYSGGEQYF. The entire variable domain, with the rest obtained from reference TRBV7-8 and TRBJ2-7, is as follows: GAGVSQSPRYKVAKRGQDVALRCDPISGHVSLFWYQQALGQGPEFLTYFQNEAQLDKSGLPSDRFFAERPEGSVSTLKIQRTQQEDSAVYLCASSYSGGEQYFGPGTRLTVT.